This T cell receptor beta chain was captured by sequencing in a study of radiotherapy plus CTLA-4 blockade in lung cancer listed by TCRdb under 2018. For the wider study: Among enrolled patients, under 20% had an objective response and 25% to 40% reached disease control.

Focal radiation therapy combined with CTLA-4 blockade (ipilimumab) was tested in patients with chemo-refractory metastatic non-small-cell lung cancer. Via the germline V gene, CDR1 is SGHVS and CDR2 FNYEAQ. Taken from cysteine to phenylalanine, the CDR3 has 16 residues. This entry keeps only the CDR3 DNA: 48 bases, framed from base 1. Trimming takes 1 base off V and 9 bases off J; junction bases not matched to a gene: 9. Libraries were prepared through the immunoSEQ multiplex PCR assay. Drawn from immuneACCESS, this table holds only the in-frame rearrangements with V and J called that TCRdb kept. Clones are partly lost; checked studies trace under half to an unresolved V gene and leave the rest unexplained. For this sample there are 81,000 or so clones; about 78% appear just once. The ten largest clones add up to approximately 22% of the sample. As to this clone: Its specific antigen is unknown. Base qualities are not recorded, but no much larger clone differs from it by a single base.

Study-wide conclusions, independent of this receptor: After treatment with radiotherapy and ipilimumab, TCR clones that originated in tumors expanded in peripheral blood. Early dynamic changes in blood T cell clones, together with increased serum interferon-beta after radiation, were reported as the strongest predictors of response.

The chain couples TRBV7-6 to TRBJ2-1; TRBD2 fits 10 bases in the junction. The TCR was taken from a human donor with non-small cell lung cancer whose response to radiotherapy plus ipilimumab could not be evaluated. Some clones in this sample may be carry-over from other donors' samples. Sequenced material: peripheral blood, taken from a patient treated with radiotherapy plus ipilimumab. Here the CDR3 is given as CASSLGGLAGGPEQFF. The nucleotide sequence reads TGTGCCAGCAGCTTAGGGGGGTTAGCGGGGGGACCTGAGCAGTTCTTC.